These T cell receptor beta chains were read from a single sample in a study of T cell repertoires in ileal Crohn's disease. Generated by immunoSEQ multiplex PCR, the TCRdb table keeps only in-frame clones and is missing some. The data contain around 2,500 clones, about three quarters of them singletons. The sequenced material came from ileal tissue. The receptors were sampled from an adult with Crohn's disease. Both conserved end residues are part of each CDR3. Fields, in order: D gene, J gene, clone size, V gene, CDR3 DNA, CDR3 protein. D genes are given only for firm matches. Part of the rows lack a size; the others show once, few, many or a class for expanded clones.

- | TRBJ1-2 | - | TRBV11-3 | TGTGCCACCAGCAGGGGAGGATTCTATGGCTACACCTTC | CATSRGGFYGYTF
TRBD2 | TRBJ2-3 | - | TRBV14 | TGTGCCAGCAGCCCGACCGGGACTAGCGGGGGAGATACGCAGTATTTT | CASSPTGTSGGDTQYF
- | TRBJ1-6 | once | TRBV18 | TGTGCCACCAAACAGGGCCCGGGGAATTCACCCCTCCACTTT | CATKQGPGNSPLHF
- | TRBJ1-4 | - | TRBV29-1 | TGCAGCGCTACGACCCGCGGCGAGGAACTGTTTTTT | CSATTRGEELFF
TRBD1 | TRBJ1-1 | - | TRBV18 | TGTGCCAGCTCCGAGACAGGGCCGTCCTTGGCTGAAGCTTTCTTT | CASSETGPSLAEAFF
TRBD2 | TRBJ2-1 | once | TRBV7-3 | TGTGCCAGCAGTACCGGGACTAGCTCGAATGAGCAGTTCTTC | CASSTGTSSNEQFF
- | TRBJ2-1 | - | TRBV29-1 | TGCAGCGTTCGGACTGGGTACAATGAGCAGTTCTTC | CSVRTGYNEQFF
- | TRBJ1-2 | - | TRBV6-5 | TGTGCCAGCAGTTCCCACCGGCAGGGTGGCTACACCTTC | CASSSHRQGGYTF
- | TRBJ2-6 | - | TRBV19 | TGTGCCAGTAGTATACGGGGAGACCTCTCTGGGGCCAACGTCCTGACTTTC | CASSIRGDLSGANVLTF
- | TRBJ1-2 | - | TRBV7-3 | TGTGCCAGCAGCCCCCTGGGGGGATATGGCTACACCTTC | CASSPLGGYGYTF
- | TRBJ1-2 | - | TRBV15 | TGTGCCACCAGCCACACCCCCGACAGGTTCTATGGCTACACCTTC | CATSHTPDRFYGYTF
TRBD1 | TRBJ1-1 | - | TRBV5-1 | TGTGCCAGCAGCTTGAACCTGGGACAGCACACTGAAGCTTTCTTT | CASSLNLGQHTEAFF
- | TRBJ1-1 | - | TRBV5-8 | TGTGCCAGCAGCTTGTGGGTGGCAGGGTTTTCCACTGAAGCTTTCTTT | CASSLWVAGFSTEAFF
TRBD1 | TRBJ1-1 | few | TRBV7-2 | TGTGCCAGCAGTCAACAGGGGAGGACTGAAGCTTTCTTT | CASSQQGRTEAFF
TRBD2 | TRBJ2-3 | - | TRBV4-1 | TGCGCCAGCCACTCCCAAGCGGGGCTCACAGATACGCAGTATTTT | CASHSQAGLTDTQYF
- | TRBJ1-6 | - | TRBV6-1 | TGTGCCAGCACCCAGTTTGTAAGTTCACCCCTCCACTTT | CASTQFVSSPLHF
TRBD1 | TRBJ1-5 | - | TRBV7-9 | TGTGCCAGCAGCTTGGGGACAGGGGGCCATCAGCCCCAGCATTTT | CASSLGTGGHQPQHF
- | TRBJ1-6 | - | TRBV5-4 | TGTGCCAGCAGCTTAGCAGGATATAATTCACCCCTCCACTTT | CASSLAGYNSPLHF
TRBD1 | TRBJ1-5 | - | TRBV18 | TGTGCCAGCTCACCGCCGGGACAGGGTAGCCAGCCCCAGCATTTT | CASSPPGQGSQPQHF
TRBD2 | TRBJ2-3 | - | TRBV5-1 | TGTGCCAGCAGCTTGGCTCCGGGAGGAACAGATACGCAGTATTTT | CASSLAPGGTDTQYF
TRBD2 | TRBJ2-1 | - | TRBV6-5 | TGTGCCAGCAGTTACTCCCGGAGCGGGGGGGGGCATGAGCAGTTCTTC | CASSYSRSGGGHEQFF
TRBD2 | TRBJ2-1 | - | TRBV6-4 | TGTGCCAGCAGTGACGGACTAGATTACAATGAGCAGTTCTTC | CASSDGLDYNEQFF
- | TRBJ1-1 | - | TRBV6-5 | TGTGCCAGTAGTTCAACGGGGGAGGGCACTGAAGCTTTCTTT | CASSSTGEGTEAFF
TRBD2 | TRBJ2-3 | once | TRBV7-3 | TGTGCCAGCGGCCCGACTAGCGGGACCGGAACTGGCACAGATACGCAGTATTTT | CASGPTSGTGTGTDTQYF
TRBD1 | TRBJ1-1 | - | TRBV5-1 | TGCGCCAGCAGATGGACAGGGGGCCTTCGGGGCACTGAAGCTTTCTTT | CASRWTGGLRGTEAFF
- | TRBJ2-3 | - | TRBV6-1 | TGTGCCAGCAGTGAAGACAGGGTCACAGATACGCAGTATTTT | CASSEDRVTDTQYF
- | TRBJ1-6 | - | TRBV28 | TGTGCCAGCGGCGACACCCATTCACCCCTCCACTTT | CASGDTHSPLHF
- | TRBJ1-2 | large | TRBV7-9 | TGTGCCAGCACCCCTGGGGGGGCCGAACTCTATGGCTACACCTTC | CASTPGGAELYGYTF
- | TRBJ1-2 | few | TRBV19 | TGTGCCAGTAGTCCTCCCCCCGGGACTCTCGTGGTCACCTATGGCTACACCTTC | CASSPPPGTLVVTYGYTF
TRBD1 | TRBJ2-5 | once | TRBV28 | TGTGCCAGCAGTTCGGGACAGGGGACCTTAGTAGGAGGAGAGACCCAGTACTTC | CASSSGQGTLVGGETQYF
- | TRBJ1-6 | - | TRBV15 | TGTGCCACCAGCAAACAATCCTCGGGGAGCCATTCACCCCTCCACTTT | CATSKQSSGSHSPLHF
TRBD1 | TRBJ2-3 | - | TRBV29-1 | TGCAGCGTCGCCGAACAGGGGACAGATACGCAGTATTTT | CSVAEQGTDTQYF
- | TRBJ1-2 | - | TRBV4-1 | TGCGCCAGCAGCCAACCGACAGCCGCTAACTATGGCTACACCTTC | CASSQPTAANYGYTF
- | TRBJ2-2 | - | TRBV9 | TGTGCCAGCAGCGTAGTTAGCGGGACAGTTGGCACCGGGGAGCTGTTTTTT | CASSVVSGTVGTGELFF
- | TRBJ1-6 | - | TRBV7-6 | TGTGCCAGCAGCTTAGAGAGGGTGAGGGATTCACCCCTCCACTTT | CASSLERVRDSPLHF
TRBD2 | TRBJ2-2 | - | TRBV6-4 | TGTGCCAGCAGCGAGCGGGAGAACGGGGAGCTGTTTTTT | CASSERENGELFF
- | TRBJ2-6 | few | TRBV5-1 | TGCGCCAGCACATGGGGGGCTGGGGCCAACGTCCTGACTTTC | CASTWGAGANVLTF
- | TRBJ1-6 | - | TRBV19 | TGTGCCAGTAGTATAGCCGCGGGCGTTAATTCACCCCTCCACTTT | CASSIAAGVNSPLHF
- | TRBJ1-2 | - | TRBV7-8 | TGTGCCAGCAGCTTTAACCAGAACTATGGCTACACCTTC | CASSFNQNYGYTF
- | TRBJ2-1 | - | TRBV4-1 | TGCGCCAGCAGCCACAGACAGGTTATGAATGAGCAGTTCTTC | CASSHRQVMNEQFF
TRBD1 | TRBJ2-1 | few | TRBV7-3 | TGTGCCAGCAGCATAAGGACAGGGGAGTACAATGAGCAGTTCTTC | CASSIRTGEYNEQFF
- | TRBJ2-1 | - | TRBV7-3 | TGTGCCAGCAGCCAGCGTGACAGCTCCTACAATGAGCAGTTCTTC | CASSQRDSSYNEQFF
- | TRBJ2-3 | - | TRBV4-1 | TGCGCCAGCAGCCCCAATGGGGGGGGGCAAGCAGATACGCAGTATTTT | CASSPNGGGQADTQYF
TRBD2 | TRBJ2-3 | - | TRBV6-6 | TGTGCCAGCACCTTAACTAGCGGGAGAAGTGTGGATACGCAGTATTTT | CASTLTSGRSVDTQYF
- | TRBJ1-5 | - | TRBV2 | TGTGCCAGCAGTGAACAATGGACAGCCAGCAATCAGCCCCAGCATTTT | CASSEQWTASNQPQHF
- | TRBJ1-6 | once | TRBV11-2 | TGTGCCAGCACCCTAGGGAGTAATTCACCCCTCCACTTT | CASTLGSNSPLHF
TRBD1 | TRBJ1-2 | - | TRBV6-1 | TGTGCCAGCAGTGATGACTTAACGACAGGGGGCTTCTTTGGCTACACCTTC | CASSDDLTTGGFFGYTF
- | TRBJ2-5 | once | TRBV19 | TGTGCCAGTAGTATTTCGGGGATGGAGACCCAGTACTTC | CASSISGMETQYF
- | TRBJ1-2 | - | TRBV15 | TGTGCCACCAGCCGAAAAGGGCCGGGGTATGGCTACACCTTC | CATSRKGPGYGYTF
- | TRBJ1-2 | few | TRBV18 | TGTGCCAGCTCACCCTCGGACACAAGAGGCTACACCTTC | CASSPSDTRGYTF
- | TRBJ1-5 | - | TRBV30 | TGTGCCTGGAGTGTGGGACAACCCAATCAGCCCCAGCATTTT | CAWSVGQPNQPQHF
TRBD2 | TRBJ2-1 | - | TRBV7-3 | TGTGCCAGCAGCCCCCCCCCGACTAGCGGTGCCTACAATGAGCAGTTCTTC | CASSPPPTSGAYNEQFF
- | TRBJ1-2 | - | TRBV6-5 | TGTGCCAGCAGTGTGGGGGGAAATAACTATGGCTACACCTTC | CASSVGGNNYGYTF
- | TRBJ2-2 | - | TRBV6-6 | TGTGCCAGCAGTTACTCGGTCGGGGGATACACCGGGGAGCTGTTTTTT | CASSYSVGGYTGELFF
TRBD1 | TRBJ1-3 | - | TRBV2 | TGTGCCAGCAGTGCGGACAGGGTAGTAACTGGAAACACCATATATTTT | CASSADRVVTGNTIYF